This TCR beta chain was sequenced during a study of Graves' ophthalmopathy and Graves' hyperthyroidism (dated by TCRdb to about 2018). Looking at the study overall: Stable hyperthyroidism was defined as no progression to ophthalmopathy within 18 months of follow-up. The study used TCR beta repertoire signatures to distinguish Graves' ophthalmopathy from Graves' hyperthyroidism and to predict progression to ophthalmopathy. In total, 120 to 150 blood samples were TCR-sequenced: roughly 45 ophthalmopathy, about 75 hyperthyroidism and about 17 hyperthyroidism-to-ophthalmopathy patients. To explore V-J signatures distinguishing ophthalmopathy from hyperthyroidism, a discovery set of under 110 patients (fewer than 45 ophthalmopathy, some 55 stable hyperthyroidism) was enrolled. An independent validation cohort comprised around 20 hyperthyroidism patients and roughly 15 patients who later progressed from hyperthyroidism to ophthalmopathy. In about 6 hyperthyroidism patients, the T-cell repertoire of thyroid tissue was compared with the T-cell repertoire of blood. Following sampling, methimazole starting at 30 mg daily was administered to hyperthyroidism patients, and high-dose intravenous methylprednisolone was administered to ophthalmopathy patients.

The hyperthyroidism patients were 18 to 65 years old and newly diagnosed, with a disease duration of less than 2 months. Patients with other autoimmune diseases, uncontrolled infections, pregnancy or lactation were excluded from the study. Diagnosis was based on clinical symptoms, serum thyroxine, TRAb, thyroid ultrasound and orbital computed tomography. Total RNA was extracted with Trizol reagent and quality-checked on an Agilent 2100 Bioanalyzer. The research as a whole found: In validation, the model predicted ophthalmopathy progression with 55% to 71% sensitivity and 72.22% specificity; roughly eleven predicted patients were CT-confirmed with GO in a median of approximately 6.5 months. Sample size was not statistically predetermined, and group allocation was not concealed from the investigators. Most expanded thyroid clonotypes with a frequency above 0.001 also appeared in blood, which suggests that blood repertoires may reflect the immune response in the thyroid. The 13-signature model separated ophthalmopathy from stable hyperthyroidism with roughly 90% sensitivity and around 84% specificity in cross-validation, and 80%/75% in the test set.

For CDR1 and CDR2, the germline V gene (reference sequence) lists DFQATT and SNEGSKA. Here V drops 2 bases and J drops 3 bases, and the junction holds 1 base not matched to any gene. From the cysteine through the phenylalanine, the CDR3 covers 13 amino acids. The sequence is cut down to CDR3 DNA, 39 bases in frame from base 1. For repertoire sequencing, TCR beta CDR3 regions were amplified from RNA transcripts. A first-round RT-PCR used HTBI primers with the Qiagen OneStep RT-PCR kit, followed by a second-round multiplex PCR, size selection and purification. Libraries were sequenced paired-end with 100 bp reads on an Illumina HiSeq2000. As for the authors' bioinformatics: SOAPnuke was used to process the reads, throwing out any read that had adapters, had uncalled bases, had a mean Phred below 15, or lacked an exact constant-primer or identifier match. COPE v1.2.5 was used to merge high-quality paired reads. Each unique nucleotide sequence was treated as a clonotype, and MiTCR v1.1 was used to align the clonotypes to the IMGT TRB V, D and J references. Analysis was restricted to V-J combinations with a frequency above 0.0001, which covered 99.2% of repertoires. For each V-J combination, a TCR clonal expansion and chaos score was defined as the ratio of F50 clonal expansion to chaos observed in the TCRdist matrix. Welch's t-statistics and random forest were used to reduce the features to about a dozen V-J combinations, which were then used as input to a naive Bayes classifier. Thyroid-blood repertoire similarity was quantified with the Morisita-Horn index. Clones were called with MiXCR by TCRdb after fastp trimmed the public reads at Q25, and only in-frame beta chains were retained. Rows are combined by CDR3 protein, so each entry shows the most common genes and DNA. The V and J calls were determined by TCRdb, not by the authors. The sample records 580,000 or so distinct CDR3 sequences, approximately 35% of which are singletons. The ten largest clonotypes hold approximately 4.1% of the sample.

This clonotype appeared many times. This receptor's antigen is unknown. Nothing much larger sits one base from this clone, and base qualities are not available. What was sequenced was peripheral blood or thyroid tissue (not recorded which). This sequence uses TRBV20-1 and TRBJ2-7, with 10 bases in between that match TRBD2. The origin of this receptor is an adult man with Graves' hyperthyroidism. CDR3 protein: CSARLAGDYEQYF. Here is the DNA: TGCAGTGCTAGACTAGCGGGAGACTACGAGCAGTACTTC.